These 24 T cell receptor beta chains share one sample of origin, sequenced in a study of T cells in women clearing cervical HPV infection. TCRdb's copy holds only in-frame clones and misses some; the assay was immunoSEQ multiplex PCR. The specimen's table records around 30,000 clones. Material: blood buffy coat. The origin of the receptors is a woman aged 18 to 69 with a cervical HPV16 infection that either progressed to CIN3+ or cleared (not recorded which).

Points on this clone: Sequencing ends 3 residues short of the CDR3 end; the germline J gene provides the rest. The chain is built from TRBV5-1 and TRBJ1-2; D might be TRBD1 (5 bases). The V and J ends lost 0 bases and 7 bases respectively, with 16 bases between them. Germline V gene sequence: CDR1 SGHRS, CDR2 YFSETQ. CDR3 size: 15 residues. CDR3 bases read: TGCGCCAGCAGCTTGGATAGCGGGACCAAGATTGGC. This gives the protein CASSLDSGTKIG. The entire CDR3 protein reads CASSLDSGTKIGYTF.

The CDR3 DNA, read in part, is TGTGCCAGTAGTATCTGGCAGGGAGACGGC. Translating gives CASSIWQGDG. The full-length CDR3 reads as CASSIWQGDGYTF. This chain links TRBV19 with TRBJ1-2; possible D gene TRBD1, 5 bases. The sequenced fragment ends 3 residues before the CDR3 boundary, so the rest is inferred from the germline J gene. In germline, CDR1 is LNHDA, CDR2 SQIVND (reference sequence). The CDR3 extends over 13 amino acids. The full variable domain, rest sourced from reference TRBV19 and TRBJ1-2, is DGGITQSPKYLFRKEGQNVTLSCEQNLNHDAMYWYRQDPGQGLRLIYYSQIVNDFQKGDIAEGYSVSREKKESFPLTVTSAQKNPTAFYLCASSIWQGDGYTFGSGTRLTVV.

With respect to this clone: With the read ending 3 residues before the CDR3 end, the germline J gene is used to fill in that end. The chain combines TRBV20-1 with TRBJ2-5; 7 bases match TRBD2. Germline V lookup: CDR1 DFQATT, CDR2 SNEGSKA (reference sequence). J lost 3 bases, V lost 6 bases, and 7 bases had no gene match. The CDR3 totals 13 residues. CDR3 DNA, as far as it was read: TGCAGTGCCCGCGGAGCGGGAAAAGAGACC. It codes for CSARGAGKET. The full-length CDR3 reads as CSARGAGKETQYF.

About this clone: The CDR3 end falls 3 residues outside the read, so it is completed with the germline J gene. J is TRBJ2-3 and V is TRBV9; 10 positions agree with TRBD2. The CDR3 spans 17 residues. The J segment lost 3 bases and the V segment lost 0 bases, leaving 7 bases of the junction unmatched. In germline, CDR1 is SGDLS, CDR2 YYNGEE. The sequenced part of the CDR3 DNA is TGTGCCAGCAGCGTAGGGGGTAGCGGGGGGCGTACAGATACG. As protein: CASSVGGSGGRTDT. The full-length CDR3 reads as CASSVGGSGGRTDTQYF.

A word on this clone: The read finishes 3 residues shy of the CDR3 end, and the germline J gene is used to complete it. The rearrangement joins TRBV11-2 to TRBJ1-5; 7 nucleotides line up with TRBD1. The CDR3 has 14 residues. Trimming at V came to 4 bases and at J to 3 bases, leaving 3 bases not matched to a gene. Germline V CDR1 and CDR2: SGHAT, FQNNGV. CDR3 sequence: CASSSTGTNQPQHF. The sequenced CDR3 bases are TGTGCCAGCAGCTCGACAGGGACCAATCAGCCC.

About this clone itself: From the germline J gene comes the end of the CDR3, since the read stops 3 residues before it. The rearrangement uses TRBV12-3 or TRBV12-4 and TRBJ2-7, with D uncertain. The CDR3 has 13 residues. Trimming left V 1 base short and J 3 bases short, with 7 bases between. CDR3 sequence reads: CASSLGGFYEQYF. The covered CDR3 bases are TGTGCCAGCAGTTTAGGCGGTTTCTACGAG.

To note about this clone: The read terminates 3 residues before the CDR3 end, so the remaining end is supplied by the germline J gene. The chain employs TRBV20-1 and TRBJ2-6; D unclear. The V end lost 0 bases, the J end lost 0 bases, and 6 bases lay between the germline ends. Germline assignment: CDR1 DFQATT and CDR2 SNEGSKA (reference sequence). The CDR3 is 15 amino acids. The CDR3 spells CSAREQPSGANVLTF. The part of the CDR3 DNA that was read is TGCAGTGCTAGAGAACAGCCCTCTGGGGCCAACGTC.

On this clone: The CDR3 end is not reached by the read, which stops 3 residues before it; the germline J gene fills it in. The chain combines TRBV4-2 with TRBJ2-2; 8 bases fit TRBD1. CDR3 size: 16 residues. V shed 1 base and J 6 bases; nucleotides not matched to a gene: 7. Germline V gene data show CDR1 as LGHNA and CDR2 as YNFKEQ. The chain's CDR3 is CASSQGGQAFAGELFF. The sequenced CDR3 bases are TGTGCCAGCAGCCAAGGGGGACAGGCGTTCGCCGGGGAG.

Regarding this clone: The read stops 3 residues short of the end of the CDR3; the missing end is completed from the germline J gene. V usage is TRBV5-1 and J usage is TRBJ2-5; D may be TRBD1 (7 bases). The V gene lost 8 bases and the J gene lost 1 base, with 15 bases spanning the gap. CDR3 size: 14 residues. Looked up from germline, CDR1 is SGHRS and CDR2 is YFSETQ. This CDR3 reads CARGQRGAQETQYF. CDR3 DNA (partial): TGCGCCAGGGGACAGAGGGGGGCCCAAGAGACC.

Regarding this clone: Read coverage stops 3 residues before the CDR3 terminus; the germline J gene supplies the remainder. The chain is built from TRBV6-1 and TRBJ1-2; 11 bases agree with TRBD1. The CDR3 consists of 16 residues. Germline lookup yields CDR1 MNHNS and CDR2 SASEGT. J lost 6 bases, V lost 4 bases, and 10 bases had no gene match. Incomplete CDR3 DNA: TGTGCCAGCAGTGGGGACAGGGGGACATACAGGAATGGC. Amino acid sequence: CASSGDRGTYRNG. The whole CDR3 reads CASSGDRGTYRNGYTF.

A note on this clone: The read halts 3 residues ahead of the CDR3 end, with the missing end drawn from the germline J gene. This chain connects TRBV20-1 to TRBJ1-2; D is uncertain. V was clipped by 5 bases and J by 3 bases, with 7 bases between them. This CDR3 comprises 11 residues. CDR1 and CDR2 (germline): DFQATT, SNEGSKA (reference sequence). The CDR3 reads CSAPTDYGYTF. CDR3 DNA (partial): TGCAGTGCTCCCACAGACTATGGC.

About this clone: With the read ending 3 residues before the CDR3 end, the germline J gene is used to fill in that end. The J gene is TRBJ2-1, the V gene TRBV12-3 or TRBV12-4; no clear D. V lost 3 bases and J lost 2, with 14 bases in between. The CDR3 is 16 amino acids. Here the CDR3 reads CASSLRVKPPYNEQFF. CDR3 DNA, as far as it was read: TGTGCCAGCAGTTTGAGAGTGAAGCCTCCCTACAATGAG.

As concerns this clone: The sequence runs out 3 residues before the end of the CDR3; the remainder is reconstructed from the germline J gene. V usage is TRBV5-1 and J usage is TRBJ2-2, with 7 bases identical to TRBD2. Germline V lookup: CDR1 SGHRS, CDR2 YFSETQ. CDR3 length: 15 amino acids. The V gene end was trimmed by 3 bases and the J gene end by 0 bases; junction bases not matched to a gene: 2. Incomplete CDR3 DNA: TGCGCCAGCAGCTCAGCGGGGTCGAACACCGGGGAG. Amino acid sequence: CASSSAGSNTGE. The full CDR3 is CASSSAGSNTGELFF.

On this clone itself: The read ends 3 residues shy of where the CDR3 ends; the end is completed using the germline J gene. The chain has TRBV5-4 and TRBJ2-3, with 8 bases aligning to TRBD1. Germline V gene lookup returns CDR1 SGHNT and CDR2 YYREEE (reference sequence). The CDR3 spans 15 residues. J lost 3 bases, V lost 1 base, and 4 bases had no gene match. The CDR3 protein is CASSLRQGWTDTQYF. CDR3 bases read: TGTGCCAGCAGCTTGCGACAGGGGTGGACAGATACG.

With regard to this clone: The read stops 3 residues short of the end of the CDR3; the missing end is completed from the germline J gene. V and J are TRBV19 and TRBJ2-6, with TRBD1 identical over 8 bases. The CDR3 spans 17 residues. The germline V gene has CDR1 LNHDA and CDR2 SQIVND (reference sequence). The V gene end was trimmed by 5 bases and the J gene end by 0 bases; junction bases not matched to a gene: 6. CDR3 DNA, as far as it was read: TGTGCCAGTAGTCAAGGACAGGGACTCTCTGGGGCCAACGTC. Translating it yields CASSQGQGLSGANV. The whole CDR3 is CASSQGQGLSGANVLTF. Full variable domain (rest looked up from reference TRBV19 and TRBJ2-6): DGGITQSPKYLFRKEGQNVTLSCEQNLNHDAMYWYRQDPGQGLRLIYYSQIVNDFQKGDIAEGYSVSREKKESFPLTVTSAQKNPTAFYLCASSQGQGLSGANVLTFGAGSRLTVL.

As to this clone: Sequencing ends 3 residues short of the CDR3 end; the germline J gene provides the rest. This chain uses TRBV6-1 with TRBJ2-3, with 9 bases that match TRBD1. Looked up from germline, CDR1 is MNHNS and CDR2 is SASEGT. This CDR3 spans 14 amino acids. V was clipped by 4 bases and J by 4 bases; unmatched bases: 3. CDR3 sequence: CASSGGQGADTQYF. The part of the CDR3 DNA that was read is TGTGCCAGCAGTGGGGGACAGGGCGCAGATACG.

Concerning this clone itself: The observed sequence ends 3 residues before the CDR3 terminus, with the missing tail filled in from the germline J gene. V and J are TRBV4-1 and TRBJ1-5; D may be TRBD1 (5 bases). V was shortened by 0 bases and J by 1 base, with 7 bases between the two germline ends. The CDR3 has 15 residues. The germline gives CDR1 MGHRA, CDR2 YSYEKL. The sequenced part of the CDR3 DNA is TGCGCCAGCAGCCAAGACCACAGGAGCAATCAGCCC. Translated, it gives CASSQDHRSNQP. From start to end, the CDR3 is CASSQDHRSNQPQHF.

Regarding this clone: The read is 3 residues too short to cover the CDR3 end, so that end is filled in from the germline J gene. The J gene is TRBJ2-3, the V gene TRBV7-9, with D uncertain. Germline CDR1 and CDR2: SEHNR and FQNEAQ (reference sequence). The V gene lost 4 bases and the J gene lost 2 bases, with 13 bases spanning the gap. There are 15 residues in the CDR3. The CDR3 sequence: CASSSTGSTTDTQYF. CDR3 DNA (partial): TGTGCCAGCAGCTCCACCGGGTCTACCACAGATACG.

In the case of this clone: Read coverage stops 3 residues before the CDR3 terminus; the germline J gene supplies the remainder. The rearrangement uses TRBV5-5 and TRBJ2-3, with 11 bases that match TRBD2. The CDR3 is 15 amino acids. Germline loops: CDR1 SGHKS, CDR2 YYEKEE (reference sequence). V shed 4 bases, J shed 5 bases, and the junction held 6 bases outside the gene matches. CDR3 residues: CASSETGTSGDTQYF. CDR3 bases read: TGTGCCAGCAGCGAAACCGGGACTAGCGGAGATACG.

Details on this clone: The read halts 3 residues ahead of the CDR3 end, with the missing end drawn from the germline J gene. The rearrangement uses TRBV30 and TRBJ1-5; 8 bases fit TRBD1. Germline lookup yields CDR1 GTSNPN and CDR2 SVGIG (reference sequence). The CDR3 extends over 13 amino acids. V gave up 3 bases and J gave up 5 bases; unmatched junction bases: 3. This CDR3 reads CAWSAGQDQPQHF. The part of the CDR3 DNA that was read is TGTGCCTGGAGCGCGGGACAGGATCAGCCC. Complete variable domain (other parts from reference TRBV30 and TRBJ1-5): SQTIHQWPATLVQPVGSPLSLECTVEGTSNPNLYWYRQAAGRGLQLLFYSVGIGQISSEVPQNLSASRPQDRQFILSSKKLLLSDSGFYLCAWSAGQDQPQHFGDGTRLSIL.

As for this clone: Read data end 3 residues before the CDR3 end; the end is taken from the germline J gene. The chain recombines TRBV7-2 with TRBJ1-1, with 7 bases identical to TRBD1. CDR1 is SGHTA and CDR2 is FQGNSA in the germline V gene. The CDR3 sequence is 14 residues long. The CDR3 DNA, read in part, is TGTGCCAGCAGCTTAGCGTCAGGGGGGTCTCAG. Translated: CASSLASGGSQ. The CDR3 as a whole reads CASSLASGGSQAFF.

Comments on this clone: The CDR3 extends 3 residues past the end of the read, so its final part is completed from the germline J gene. This chain links TRBV20-1 with TRBJ2-7; 7 bases are a match to TRBD1. The CDR3 is made up of 14 amino acids. CDR1 is DFQATT and CDR2 is SNEGSKA in the germline V gene (reference sequence). V dropped 6 bases and J dropped 2; count of bases not matched to a gene: 10. The sequenced CDR3 bases are TGCAGTGCCACTACCGGGACAGTGGCCTACGAG. This gives the protein CSATTGTVAYE. The CDR3 in full is CSATTGTVAYEQYF.

A remark on this clone: With the read ending 3 residues before the CDR3 end, the germline J gene is used to fill in that end. The rearrangement links TRBV7-2 to TRBJ2-7, with a weak D call TRBD2 (5 bases). V gave up 2 bases and J gave up 3 bases, with 11 bases separating them. This CDR3 spans 14 amino acids. Looked up from germline, CDR1 is SGHTA and CDR2 is FQGNSA. Partial CDR3 DNA: TGTGCCAGCAGCTTACAAGTCGGGGACTACGAG. It encodes CASSLQVGDYE. From start to end, the CDR3 is CASSLQVGDYEQYF. Using reference TRBV7-2 and TRBJ2-7 for the parts outside the CDR3, the full variable domain is GAGVSQSPSNKVTEKGKDVELRCDPISGHTALYWYRQSLGQGLEFLIYFQGNSAPDKSGLPSDRFSAERTGGSVSTLTIQRTQQEDSAVYLCASSLQVGDYEQYFGPGTRLTVT.

A word on this clone: The missing CDR3 end, 3 residues past where the read stops, is filled in from the germline J gene. This chain connects TRBV7-9 to TRBJ1-2; TRBD1 aligns across 7 bases. The V segment lost 4 bases and the J segment 5 bases; nucleotides outside the gene matches: 1. CDR3 length: 12 amino acids. Germline V lookup: CDR1 SEHNR, CDR2 FQNEAQ (reference sequence). CDR3 sequence reads: CASSSGGYGYTF. The part of the CDR3 DNA that was read is TGTGCCAGCAGCTCAGGGGGATATGGC.